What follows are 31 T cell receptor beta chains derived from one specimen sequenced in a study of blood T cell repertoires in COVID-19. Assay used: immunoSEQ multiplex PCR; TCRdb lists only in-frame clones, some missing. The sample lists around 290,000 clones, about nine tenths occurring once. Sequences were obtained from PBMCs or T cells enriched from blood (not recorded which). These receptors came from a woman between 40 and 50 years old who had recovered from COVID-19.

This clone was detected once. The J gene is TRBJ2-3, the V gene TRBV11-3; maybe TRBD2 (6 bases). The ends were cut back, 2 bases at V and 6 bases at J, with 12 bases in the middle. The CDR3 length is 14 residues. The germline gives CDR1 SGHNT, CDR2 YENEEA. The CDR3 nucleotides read TGTGCCAGCAGCTTAAACCGGGACTCCGATACGCAGTATTTT. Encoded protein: CASSLNRDSDTQYF.

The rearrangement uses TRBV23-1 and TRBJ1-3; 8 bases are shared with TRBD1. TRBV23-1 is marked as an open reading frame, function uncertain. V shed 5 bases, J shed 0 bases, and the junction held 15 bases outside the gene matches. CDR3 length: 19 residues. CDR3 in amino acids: CASSTYRTGSLFSGNTIYF. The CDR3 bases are TGCGCCAGCAGTACCTATCGGACAGGGAGCCTATTCTCTGGAAACACCATATATTTT.

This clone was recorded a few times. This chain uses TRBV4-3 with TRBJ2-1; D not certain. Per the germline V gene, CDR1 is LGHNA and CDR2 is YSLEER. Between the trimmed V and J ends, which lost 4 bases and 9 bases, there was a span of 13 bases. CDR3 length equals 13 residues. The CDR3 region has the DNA TGCGCCAGCAGCCTACAACGCGCGGTTGAGCAGTTCTTC. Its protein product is CASSLQRAVEQFF.

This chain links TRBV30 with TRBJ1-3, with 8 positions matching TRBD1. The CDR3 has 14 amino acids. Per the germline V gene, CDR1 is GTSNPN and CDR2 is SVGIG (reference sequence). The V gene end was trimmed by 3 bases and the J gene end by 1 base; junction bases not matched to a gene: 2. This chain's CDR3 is CAWRDRASGNTIYF. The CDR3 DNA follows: TGTGCCTGGAGGGACAGGGCATCTGGAAACACCATATATTTT.

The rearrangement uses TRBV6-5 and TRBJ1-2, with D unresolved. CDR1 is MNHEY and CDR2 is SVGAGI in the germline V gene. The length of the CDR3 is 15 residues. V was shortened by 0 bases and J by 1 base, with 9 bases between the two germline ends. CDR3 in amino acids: CASSYSKEGNYGYTF. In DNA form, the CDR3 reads TGTGCCAGCAGTTACTCGAAGGAGGGTAACTATGGCTACACCTTC.

In DNA form, the CDR3 reads TGCGCCAGCAGCTTTGGCGGGAGCTACGAGCAGTACTTC. It translates to CASSFGGSYEQYF. The gene calls are TRBV5-1 and TRBJ2-7, with TRBD2 matching over 7 bases. Per germline, CDR1 SGHRS and CDR2 YFSETQ. The ends lost 2 bases at V and 3 bases at J; junction bases unmatched: 2. The CDR3 extends over 13 amino acids. Full variable domain (missing parts from reference TRBV5-1 and TRBJ2-7): KAGVTQTPRYLIKTRGQQVTLSCSPISGHRSVSWYQQTPGQGLQFLFEYFSETQRNKGNFPGRFSGRQFSNSRSEMNVSTLELGDSALYLCASSFGGSYEQYFGPGTRLTVT.

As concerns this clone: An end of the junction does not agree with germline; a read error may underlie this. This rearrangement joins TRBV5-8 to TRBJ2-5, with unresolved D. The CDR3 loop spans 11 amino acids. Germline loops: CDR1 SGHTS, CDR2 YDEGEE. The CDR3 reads CASRNQETQYF. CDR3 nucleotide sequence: TGTGCCAGCAGAAACCAGGAGACCCAGTACTTC.

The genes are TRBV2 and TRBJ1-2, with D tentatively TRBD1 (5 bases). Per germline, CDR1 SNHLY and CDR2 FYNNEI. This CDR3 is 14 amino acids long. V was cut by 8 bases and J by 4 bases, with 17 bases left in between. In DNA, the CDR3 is TGTGCCAGCGAGCAAGGGCGGGGACTCTATGGCTACACCTTC. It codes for CASEQGRGLYGYTF.

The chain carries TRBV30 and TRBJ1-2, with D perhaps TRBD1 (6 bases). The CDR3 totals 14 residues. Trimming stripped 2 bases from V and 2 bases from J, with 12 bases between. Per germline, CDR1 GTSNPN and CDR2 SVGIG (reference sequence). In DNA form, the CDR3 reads TGTGCCTGGAGTCCTACGACAGGAAACTATGGCTACACCTTC. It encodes CAWSPTTGNYGYTF.

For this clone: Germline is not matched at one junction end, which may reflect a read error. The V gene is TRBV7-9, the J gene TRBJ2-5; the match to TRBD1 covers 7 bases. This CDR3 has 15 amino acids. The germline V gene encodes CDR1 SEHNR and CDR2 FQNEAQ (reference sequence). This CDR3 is CASSLAGTAQEAQYF. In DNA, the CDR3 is TGTGCCAGCAGCTTAGCCGGGACAGCACAAGAGGCCCAGTACTTC.

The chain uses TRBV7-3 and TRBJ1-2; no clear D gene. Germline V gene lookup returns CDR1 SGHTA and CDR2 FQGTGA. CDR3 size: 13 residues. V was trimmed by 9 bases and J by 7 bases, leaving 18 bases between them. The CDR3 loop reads CASSRRMIVGYTF. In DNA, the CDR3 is TGTGCCAGTAGCAGGAGGATGATAGTTGGCTACACCTTC.

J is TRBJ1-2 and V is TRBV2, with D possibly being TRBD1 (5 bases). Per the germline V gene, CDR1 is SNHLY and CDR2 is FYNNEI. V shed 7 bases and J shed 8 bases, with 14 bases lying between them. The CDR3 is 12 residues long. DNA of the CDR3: TGTGCCAGCATCCAGGGCCCAAACGGCTACACCTTC. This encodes CASIQGPNGYTF. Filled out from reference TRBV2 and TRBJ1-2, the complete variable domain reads EPEVTQTPSHQVTQMGQEVILRCVPISNHLYFYWYRQILGQKVEFLVSFYNNEISEKSEIFDDQFSVERPDGSNFTLKIRSTKLEDSAMYFCASIQGPNGYTFGSGTRLTVV.

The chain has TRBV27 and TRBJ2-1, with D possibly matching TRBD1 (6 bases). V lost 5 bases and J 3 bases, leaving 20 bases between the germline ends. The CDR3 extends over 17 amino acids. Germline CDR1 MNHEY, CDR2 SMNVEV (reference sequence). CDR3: CASSPPGVGAHYNEQFF. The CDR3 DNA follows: TGTGCCAGCAGTCCCCCAGGGGTAGGGGCCCACTACAATGAGCAGTTCTTC.

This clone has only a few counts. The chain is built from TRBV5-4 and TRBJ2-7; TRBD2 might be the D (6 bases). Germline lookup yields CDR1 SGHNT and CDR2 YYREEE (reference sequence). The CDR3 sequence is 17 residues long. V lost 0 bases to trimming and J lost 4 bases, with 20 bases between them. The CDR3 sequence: CASSLGLGGGPPYEQYF. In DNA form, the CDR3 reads TGTGCCAGCAGCTTGGGGTTGGGGGGAGGACCACCTTACGAGCAGTACTTC.

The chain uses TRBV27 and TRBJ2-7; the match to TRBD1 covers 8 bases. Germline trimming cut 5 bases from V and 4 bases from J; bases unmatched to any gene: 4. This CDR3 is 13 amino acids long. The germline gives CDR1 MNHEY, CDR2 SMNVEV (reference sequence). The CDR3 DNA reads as TGTGCCAGCAGTCCAGGGACAGGATACGAGCAGTACTTC. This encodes CASSPGTGYEQYF.

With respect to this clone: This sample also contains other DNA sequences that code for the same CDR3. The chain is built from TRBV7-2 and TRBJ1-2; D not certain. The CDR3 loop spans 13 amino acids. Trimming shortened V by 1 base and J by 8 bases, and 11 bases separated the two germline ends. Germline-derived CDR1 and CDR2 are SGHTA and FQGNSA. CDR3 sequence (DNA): TGTGCCAGCAGCTTAGTGTCGGGCGGGGGCTACACCTTC. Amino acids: CASSLVSGGGYTF.

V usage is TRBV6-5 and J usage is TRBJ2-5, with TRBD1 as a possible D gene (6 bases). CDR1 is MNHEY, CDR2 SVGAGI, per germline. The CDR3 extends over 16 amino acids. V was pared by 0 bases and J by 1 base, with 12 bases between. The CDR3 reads CASSYSLNRAQETQYF. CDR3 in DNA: TGTGCCAGCAGTTACTCGTTAAACAGGGCCCAAGAGACCCAGTACTTC.

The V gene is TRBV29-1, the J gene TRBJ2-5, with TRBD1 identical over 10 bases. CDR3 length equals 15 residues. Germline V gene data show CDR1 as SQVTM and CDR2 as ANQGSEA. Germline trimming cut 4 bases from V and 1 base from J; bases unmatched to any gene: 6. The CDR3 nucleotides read TGCAGCGTTGTCAGGGACAGGGGAGCCCAAGAGACCCAGTACTTC. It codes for CSVVRDRGAQETQYF.

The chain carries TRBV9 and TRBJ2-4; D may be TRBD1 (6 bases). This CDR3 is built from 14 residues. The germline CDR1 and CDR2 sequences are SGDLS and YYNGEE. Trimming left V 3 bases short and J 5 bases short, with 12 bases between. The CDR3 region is CASSAGQFENIQYF. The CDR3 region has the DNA TGTGCCAGCAGCGCCGGACAGTTTGAAAACATTCAGTACTTC.

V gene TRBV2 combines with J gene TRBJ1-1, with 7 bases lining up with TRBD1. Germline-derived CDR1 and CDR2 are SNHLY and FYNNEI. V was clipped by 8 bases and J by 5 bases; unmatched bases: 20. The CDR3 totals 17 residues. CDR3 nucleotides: TGTGCCAGCGACCCTCCAGGAAAACGGCAGGGGGTTACTGAAGCTTTCTTT. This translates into CASDPPGKRQGVTEAFF.

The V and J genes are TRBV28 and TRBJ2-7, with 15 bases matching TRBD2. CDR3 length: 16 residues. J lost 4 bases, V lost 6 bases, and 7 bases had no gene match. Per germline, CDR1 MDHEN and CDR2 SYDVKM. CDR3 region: CASRGTSGRRAYEQYF. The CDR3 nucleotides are TGTGCCAGCAGGGGGACTAGCGGGAGGAGGGCATACGAGCAGTACTTC. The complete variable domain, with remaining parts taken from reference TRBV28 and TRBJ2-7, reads DVKVTQSSRYLVKRTGEKVFLECVQDMDHENMFWYRQDPGLGLRLIYFSYDVKMKEKGDIPEGYSVSREKKERFSLILESASTNQTSMYLCASRGTSGRRAYEQYFGPGTRLTVT.

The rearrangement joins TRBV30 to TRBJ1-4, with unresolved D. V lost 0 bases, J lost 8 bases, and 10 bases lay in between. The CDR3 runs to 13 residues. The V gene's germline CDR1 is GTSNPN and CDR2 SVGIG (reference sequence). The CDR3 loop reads CAWSVGVREKLFF. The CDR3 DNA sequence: TGTGCCTGGAGTGTAGGAGTGCGAGAAAAACTGTTTTTT.

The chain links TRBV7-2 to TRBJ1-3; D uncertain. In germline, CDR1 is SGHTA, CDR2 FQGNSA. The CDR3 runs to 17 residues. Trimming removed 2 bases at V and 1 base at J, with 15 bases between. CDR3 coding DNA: TGTGCCAGCAGCTTAAAACCCCAGGATTTTTCTGGAAACACCATATATTTT. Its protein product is CASSLKPQDFSGNTIYF.

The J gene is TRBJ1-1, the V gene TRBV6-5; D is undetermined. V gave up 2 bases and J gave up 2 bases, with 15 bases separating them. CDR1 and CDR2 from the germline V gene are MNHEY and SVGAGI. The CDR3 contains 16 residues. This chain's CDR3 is CASSYVPLRQNTEAFF. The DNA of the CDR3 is TGTGCCAGCAGTTACGTTCCCCTGAGACAAAACACTGAAGCTTTCTTT.

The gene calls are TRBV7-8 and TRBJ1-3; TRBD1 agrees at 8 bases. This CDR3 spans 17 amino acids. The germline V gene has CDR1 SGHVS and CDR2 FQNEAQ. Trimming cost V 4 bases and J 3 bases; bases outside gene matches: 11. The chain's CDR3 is CASSSGQGGIGGNTIYF. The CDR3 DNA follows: TGTGCCAGCAGCTCCGGACAGGGAGGTATCGGTGGAAACACCATATATTTT.

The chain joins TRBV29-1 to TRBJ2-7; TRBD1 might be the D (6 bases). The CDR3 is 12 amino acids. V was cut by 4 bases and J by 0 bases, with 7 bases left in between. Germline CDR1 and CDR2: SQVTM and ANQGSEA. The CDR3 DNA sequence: TGCAGCGTTGTGGGGGCCTCCTACGAGCAGTACTTC. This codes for CSVVGASYEQYF.

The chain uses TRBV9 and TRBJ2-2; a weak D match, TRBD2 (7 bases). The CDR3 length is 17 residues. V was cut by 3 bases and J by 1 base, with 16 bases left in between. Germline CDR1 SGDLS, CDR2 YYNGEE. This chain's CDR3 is CASSARTGGWNTGELFF. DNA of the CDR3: TGTGCCAGCAGCGCTCGAACGGGGGGCTGGAACACCGGGGAGCTGTTTTTT.

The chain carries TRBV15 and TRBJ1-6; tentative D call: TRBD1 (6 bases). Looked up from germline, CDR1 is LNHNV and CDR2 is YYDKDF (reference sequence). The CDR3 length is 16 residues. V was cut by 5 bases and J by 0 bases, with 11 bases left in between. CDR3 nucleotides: TGTGCCACCAGCCGGGACACCGACTCCTATAATTCACCCCTCCACTTT. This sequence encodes CATSRDTDSYNSPLHF.

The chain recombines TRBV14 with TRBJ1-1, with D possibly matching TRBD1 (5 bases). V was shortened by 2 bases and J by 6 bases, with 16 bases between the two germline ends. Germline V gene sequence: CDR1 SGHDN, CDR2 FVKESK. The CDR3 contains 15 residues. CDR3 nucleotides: TGTGCCAGCAGCCAACCAAAACGGCGCAGGGCTGAAGCTTTCTTT. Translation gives CASSQPKRRRAEAFF.

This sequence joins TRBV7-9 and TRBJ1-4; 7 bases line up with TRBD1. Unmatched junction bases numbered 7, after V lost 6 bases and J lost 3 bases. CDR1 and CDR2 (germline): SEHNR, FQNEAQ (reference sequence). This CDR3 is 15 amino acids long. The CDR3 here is CASSPGQAANEKLFF. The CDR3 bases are TGTGCCAGCAGTCCCGGACAGGCTGCTAATGAAAAACTGTTTTTT.

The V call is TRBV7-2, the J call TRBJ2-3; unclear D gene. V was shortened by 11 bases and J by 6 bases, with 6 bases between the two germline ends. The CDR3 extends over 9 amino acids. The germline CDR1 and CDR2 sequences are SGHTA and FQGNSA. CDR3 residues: CAVGDTQYF. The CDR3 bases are TGTGCCGTTGGCGATACGCAGTATTTT.